What follows are 13 T cell receptor beta chains derived from one specimen sequenced in a study of siplizumab effects on memory and regulatory T cells. Only in-frame clones appear in the TCRdb table, and some are missing; sequencing was by immunoSEQ multiplex PCR. In the table there are fewer than 120,000 clones, 80% to 95% of which are singletons. Sequenced material: CD4+ T cells sorted from blood. The origin of the receptors is a human donor in good health.

V gene TRBV29-1 combines with J gene TRBJ2-7; maybe TRBD1 (6 bases). Germline V lookup: CDR1 SQVTM, CDR2 ANQGSEA. CDR3 size: 12 residues. V shed 4 bases and J shed 4 bases, with 11 bases lying between them. The CDR3: CSVARRGYEQYF. CDR3 DNA: TGCAGCGTTGCTCGCAGGGGATACGAGCAGTACTTC.

V is TRBV5-6 and J is TRBJ2-5, with 11 bases that match TRBD1. Per germline, CDR1 SGHDT and CDR2 YYEEEE. V dropped 6 bases and J dropped 5; count of bases not matched to a gene: 6. CDR3 length equals 14 residues. The CDR3 DNA reads as TGTGCCAGCACCTCGGGACAGGGGGAGGAGACCCAGTACTTC. This sequence encodes CASTSGQGEETQYF. The full variable domain, in which reference TRBV5-6 and TRBJ2-5 provide the parts outside the CDR3, is DAGVTQSPTHLIKTRGQQVTLRCSPKSGHDTVSWYQQALGQGPQFIFQYYEEEERQRGNFPDRFSGHQFPNYSSELNVNALLLGDSALYLCASTSGQGEETQYFGPGTRLLVL.

The chain combines TRBV7-9 with TRBJ2-7, with a possible D match to TRBD2 (6 bases). V was trimmed by 5 bases and J by 5 bases, leaving 19 bases between them. The CDR3 is 15 amino acids. Looked up from germline, CDR1 is SEHNR and CDR2 is FQNEAQ (reference sequence). The CDR3 loop reads CASSPRGPKFHEQYF. The DNA of the CDR3 is TGTGCCAGCAGCCCGCGGGGCCCCAAATTCCACGAGCAGTACTTC. The complete variable domain, with remaining parts taken from reference TRBV7-9 and TRBJ2-7, reads DTGVSQNPRHKITKRGQNVTFRCDPISEHNRLYWYRQTLGQGPEFLTYFQNEAQLEKSRLLSDRFSAERPKGSFSTLEIQRTEQGDSAMYLCASSPRGPKFHEQYFGPGTRLTVT.

V gene TRBV27 combines with J gene TRBJ2-7; TRBD1 or TRBD2 may be the D gene (5 bases each). The CDR3 sequence is 14 residues long. Germline lookup yields CDR1 MNHEY and CDR2 SMNVEV (reference sequence). Trimming cost V 8 bases and J 7 bases, with 21 bases left between them. CDR3 amino acids: CASGPGTGPSEQYF. The CDR3 DNA is TGTGCCAGCGGACCCGGGACGGGTCCCTCGGAGCAGTACTTC.

The CDR3 sequence: CASSLELGLGGTYNEQFF. The CDR3, as DNA: TGTGCCAGCAGCTTGGAGCTGGGGTTGGGGGGCACCTACAATGAGCAGTTCTTC. The V call is TRBV5-6, the J call TRBJ2-1; D assignment may be TRBD1 or TRBD2 (6 bases each). The CDR3 is made up of 18 amino acids. V was cut by 0 bases and J by 2 bases, with 18 bases left in between. The germline V gene encodes CDR1 SGHDT and CDR2 YYEEEE.

V and J are TRBV21-1 and TRBJ2-5; the tabulated D call, TRBD1, remains unverified against the DNA. TRBV21-1 is a pseudogene segment. The CDR3 is 14 residues long. This chain's CDR3 is CASSGGTVQETQYF. Here the CDR3 DNA reads TGTGCCAGCAGCGGAGGGACAGTACAAGAGACCCAGTACTTC.

V and J are TRBV29-1 and TRBJ2-5, with D perhaps matching TRBD1 or TRBD2 (5 bases each). The CDR3 is made up of 13 amino acids. From germline, CDR1 is SQVTM and CDR2 ANQGSEA. Trimming shortened V by 2 bases and J by 6 bases, and 13 bases separated the two germline ends. CDR3 nucleotide sequence: TGCAGCGTTGAAACGGGCAGGGAGAAGACCCAGTACTTC. Amino acid sequence: CSVETGREKTQYF.

DNA for the CDR3: TGTGCTAGTGGTTTCAGTTATACGCAGTATTTT. This encodes CASGFSYTQYF. This chain links TRBV12-5 with TRBJ2-3, with D unresolved. V was pared by 3 bases and J by 7 bases, with 5 bases between. There are 11 residues in the CDR3. Per germline, CDR1 LGHNT and CDR2 FRNRAP.

This chain connects TRBV6-6 to TRBJ1-2; possible D gene TRBD1, 5 bases. The CDR3 runs 15 residues. Germline CDR1 is MNHNY and CDR2 is SVGAGI (reference sequence). V was shortened by 0 bases and J by 2 bases, with 10 bases between the two germline ends. CDR3 residues: CASSYSGGANYGYTF. The CDR3 DNA reads as TGTGCCAGCAGTTACTCGGGTGGGGCCAACTATGGCTACACCTTC.

This chain links TRBV2 with TRBJ2-1, with D possibly called TRBD1 or TRBD2 (6 bases each). This CDR3 is 14 amino acids long. V was trimmed by 7 bases and J by 5 bases, leaving 15 bases between them. Looked up from germline, CDR1 is SNHLY and CDR2 is FYNNEI. CDR3 coding DNA: TGTGCCAGCATCCGAGGGGGGTTGGACAATGAGCAGTTCTTC. Its protein product is CASIRGGLDNEQFF.

V is TRBV19 and J is TRBJ2-3, with 7 bases that match TRBD1. V shed 4 bases and J 10 bases; nucleotides not matched to a gene: 8. The CDR3 length is 13 residues. Germline CDR1 LNHDA, CDR2 SQIVND (reference sequence). This CDR3 reads CASSTGTVDPQYF. The CDR3 bases are TGTGCCAGTAGTACAGGGACAGTCGACCCGCAGTATTTT. Looking up the rest from reference TRBV19 and TRBJ2-3 gives the full variable domain: DGGITQSPKYLFRKEGQNVTLSCEQNLNHDAMYWYRQDPGQGLRLIYYSQIVNDFQKGDIAEGYSVSREKKESFPLTVTSAQKNPTAFYLCASSTGTVDPQYFGPGTRLTVL.

The V gene is TRBV7-9, the J gene TRBJ1-1; D is perhaps TRBD1 (5 bases). From germline, CDR1 is SEHNR and CDR2 FQNEAQ (reference sequence). The germline V and J ends were trimmed by 0 bases and 1 base, with 9 bases remaining between them. The CDR3 has 15 residues. CDR3 DNA sequence: TGTGCCAGCAGCTTAGCGGGACGAAGGAACACTGAAGCTTTCTTT. Protein product: CASSLAGRRNTEAFF.

Written as DNA, the CDR3 is TGTGCCAGCAGCCCCCGGACTAGCGGTGGAACAGATACGCAGTATTTT. Its protein product is CASSPRTSGGTDTQYF. The J gene is TRBJ2-3, the V gene TRBV7-2, with 10 positions matching TRBD2. Germline values: CDR1 SGHTA, CDR2 FQGNSA. V shed 5 bases, J shed 3 bases, and the junction held 8 bases outside the gene matches. CDR3 length: 16 amino acids.